This T cell receptor (beta chain) is drawn from a study of Ad26.COV2.S vaccination and SARS-CoV-2 variants. Treatment here: 19 received Ad26.COV2.S at low or high dose, single or two shots; roughly five received placebo; per-sample allocation not given. The study sampled participants on day 63 after the first vaccine or placebo injection. Donation was by an adult aged 18-55 years who was in Boston. Wuhan-strain spike was delivered by a replication-incompetent Ad26 vector. Repertoires were generated with immunoSEQ multiplex PCR, while TCRdb's copy carries only in-frame clones and drops some. The sample lists about 420,000 clones, approximately 87% seen once, with around 3.6% in the top ten. CDR3 size: 10 residues. CDR1 is DFQATT, CDR2 SNEGSKA, per germline (reference sequence).

This chain uses TRBV20-1 with TRBJ2-7, with 8 bases matching TRBD2. This receptor was taken from a person between 18 and 60 years old who received the Ad26.COV2.S COVID-19 vaccine or a placebo. Sequenced material: peripheral blood, taken in a trial of Ad26.COV2.S vaccine versus placebo. In nucleotides, the CDR3 is TGCAGCTGCGGGGGGTACGAGCAGTACTTC. Protein product: CSCGGYEQYF.